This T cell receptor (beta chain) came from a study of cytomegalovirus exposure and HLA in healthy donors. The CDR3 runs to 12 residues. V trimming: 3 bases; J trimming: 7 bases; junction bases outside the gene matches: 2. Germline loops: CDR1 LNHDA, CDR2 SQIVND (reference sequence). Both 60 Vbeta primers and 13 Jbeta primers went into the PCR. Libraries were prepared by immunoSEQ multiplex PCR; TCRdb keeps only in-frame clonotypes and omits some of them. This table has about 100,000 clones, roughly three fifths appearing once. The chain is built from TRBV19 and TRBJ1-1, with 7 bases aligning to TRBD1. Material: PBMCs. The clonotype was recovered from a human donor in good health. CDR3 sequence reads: CASSMGTVEAFF. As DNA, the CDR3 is TGTGCCAGTAGTATGGGGACAGTTGAAGCTTTCTTT.